This T cell receptor (beta chain) was retrieved from a study of tumor and adjacent non-tumor tissue in lung cancer. At the level of the study: There were 12 adenocarcinoma, a couple of squamous cell carcinoma and 1 small cell lung cancer cases. Aged roughly 30 to 85 years, patients included nine to eleven men and about 5 women with stage I to III disease. Findings and limits, study-wide: Normal lung showed higher cumulative top 100 clone frequency than tumor.

The template was RNA from unsorted bulk tissue. More than 3 cm separated this lung sample from the edge of the tumor. Donors were chemotherapy-naive, newly diagnosed lung cancer surgical patients in China, August–November 2014. A modified ARM-PCR protocol with three rounds of nested PCR amplified TCRbeta. TCRdb called the multiplex PCR reads again in MiXCR, with one record for every CDR3 protein. Of about 86,000 distinct CDR3 sequences in the sample, more than 65% were seen once. In the case of this clonotype: No antigen is known for it.

Trimming left V 4 bases short and J 13 bases short, with 17 bases between. This CDR3 has 12 amino acids. Per germline, CDR1 SEHNR and CDR2 FQNEAQ (reference sequence). This clonotype was obtained from a woman aged 45-59 years with non-small cell lung cancer. The sample consisted of distant non-tumor lung tissue. This rearrangement joins TRBV7-9 to TRBJ2-7; no definite D call. The CDR3 loop is CASSSASYAQYF. The CDR3 DNA is TGTGCCAGCAGCTCTGCATCCTACGCGCAATACTTC.